These 14 T cell receptor beta chains came from one sample sequenced in a study of blood T cell repertoires in COVID-19. Repertoires were generated with immunoSEQ multiplex PCR, while TCRdb's copy carries only in-frame clones and drops some. In the table there are 150,000 to 200,000 clones, roughly 90% of which are singletons. The sample was peripheral blood. These receptors were obtained from a young man with acute or convalescent COVID-19.

This clone was seen a single time. In DNA, the CDR3 is TGTGCCAGCAGCGACAGGGGTAGCAATCAGCCCCAGCATTTT. Its protein product is CASSDRGSNQPQHF. The chain is built from TRBV21-1 and TRBJ1-5; the table's D call, TRBD1, was not checked against the DNA. TRBV21-1 is tagged as a pseudogene. This CDR3 is 14 amino acids long.

The chain's CDR3 is CASSERGHGYTF. The CDR3 region has the DNA TGTGCCAGCAGTGAACGAGGGCATGGCTACACCTTC. The chain carries TRBV6-1 and TRBJ1-2; D unresolved. The CDR3 runs 12 residues. Per the germline V gene, CDR1 is MNHNS and CDR2 is SASEGT. V dropped 2 bases and J dropped 6 bases, with 7 bases sitting between them.

V is TRBV5-1 and J is TRBJ2-3; 13 nucleotides agree with TRBD2. Germline trimming cut 3 bases from V and 1 base from J; bases unmatched to any gene: 5. CDR1 SGHRS and CDR2 YFSETQ come from the germline V gene. CDR3 length: 17 amino acids. The CDR3 is CASSSLAGGQGTDTQYF. The CDR3 DNA follows: TGCGCCAGCAGCTCACTAGCGGGGGGGCAGGGCACAGATACGCAGTATTTT.

This clone was observed once. The genes are TRBV10-1 and TRBJ1-2; 9 bases fit TRBD1. Looked up from germline, CDR1 is WNHNN and CDR2 is SYGVQD (reference sequence). CDR3 length: 17 amino acids. Trimming removed 1 base from V and 2 bases from J; junction bases left unmatched: 8. Here the CDR3 reads CASSEYHRGHQNYGYTF. CDR3 in DNA: TGCGCCAGCAGTGAGTACCACAGGGGGCATCAGAACTATGGCTACACCTTC.

Regarding this clone: The sample holds other DNA sequences that translate to the same CDR3. The rearrangement uses TRBV24-1 and TRBJ2-5; TRBD1 might be the D (6 bases). This CDR3 is built from 15 residues. The V and J ends lost 4 bases and 1 base respectively, with 12 bases between them. Germline V CDR1 and CDR2: KGHDR, SFDVKD. The CDR3 here is CATSEGQGFQETQYF. CDR3 nucleotides: TGTGCCACCAGTGAGGGTCAGGGGTTCCAAGAGACCCAGTACTTC.

The V and J genes are TRBV20-1 and TRBJ2-7; maybe TRBD1 (5 bases). The CDR3 consists of 12 residues. V dropped 4 bases and J dropped 1 base, with 8 bases sitting between them. Germline V gene data show CDR1 as DFQATT and CDR2 as SNEGSKA (reference sequence). CDR3 region: CSATDSSYEQYF. The CDR3 coding sequence is TGCAGTGCTACTGACAGTTCCTACGAGCAGTACTTC.

Only one count was recorded for this clone. The rearrangement links TRBV7-9 to TRBJ1-2; no definite D call. Between the trimmed V and J ends, which lost 2 bases and 0 bases, there was a span of 16 bases. The length of the CDR3 is 17 residues. Germline CDR1 reads SEHNR; CDR2 reads FQNEAQ (reference sequence). CDR3 in DNA: TGTGCCAGCAGCTTAAGTCCAGGACTGGCAACTAACTATGGCTACACCTTC. Translated: CASSLSPGLATNYGYTF.

This chain connects TRBV10-2 to TRBJ2-7; unclear D gene. There are 13 residues in the CDR3. The V and J ends lost 2 bases and 3 bases respectively, with 8 bases between them. CDR1 is WSHSY, CDR2 SAAADI, per germline. CDR3 sequence: CASSEEPVYEQYF. The DNA for the CDR3 is TGCGCCAGCAGTGAGGAGCCTGTCTACGAGCAGTACTTC.

The V call is TRBV19, the J call TRBJ1-6; D might be TRBD1 (6 bases). Looked up from germline, CDR1 is LNHDA and CDR2 is SQIVND (reference sequence). The CDR3 is 16 amino acids. V was clipped by 5 bases and J by 7 bases, with 18 bases between them. The CDR3 protein is CASSQYATGINSPLHF. CDR3 in DNA: TGTGCCAGTAGTCAATATGCCACAGGGATAAATTCACCCCTCCACTTT.

The rearrangement joins TRBV11-2 to TRBJ1-2; TRBD1 matches at 8 bases. Germline assignment: CDR1 SGHAT and CDR2 FQNNGV. V lost 4 bases, J lost 4 bases, and 5 bases stayed unmatched. The CDR3 loop spans 14 amino acids. The DNA for the CDR3 is TGTGCCAGCAGCTCGGACAGGGCGGGCTATGGCTACACCTTC. Translation gives CASSSDRAGYGYTF.

The chain employs TRBV2 and TRBJ2-7, with TRBD2 matching over 8 bases. V gave up 0 bases and J gave up 5 bases; unmatched junction bases: 3. CDR3 length: 14 amino acids. From germline, CDR1 is SNHLY and CDR2 FYNNEI. The CDR3 sequence: CASSEAGAGDEQYF. The CDR3 nucleotides are TGTGCCAGCAGTGAAGCTGGAGCGGGAGACGAGCAGTACTTC.

The chain employs TRBV7-2 and TRBJ1-5; possibly TRBD1 for D (5 bases). V was trimmed by 1 base and J by 1 base, leaving 17 bases between them. Looked up from germline, CDR1 is SGHTA and CDR2 is FQGNSA. There are 18 residues in the CDR3. CDR3 DNA: TGTGCCAGCAGCTTAGTCGGGGGAGGAGGGGTCAGCAATCAGCCCCAGCATTTT. Its protein is CASSLVGGGGVSNQPQHF.

J is TRBJ2-7 and V is TRBV27; 7 bases map to TRBD1. Germline-derived CDR1 and CDR2 are MNHEY and SMNVEV (reference sequence). Losses at the gene ends were 3 bases for V and 1 base for J; bases not matched to a gene: 6. This CDR3 has 15 amino acids. The CDR3 loop reads CASSLKGASSYEQYF. CDR3 coding DNA: TGTGCCAGCAGTTTGAAGGGGGCGTCTTCCTACGAGCAGTACTTC.

The chain couples TRBV6-5 to TRBJ1-1, with D possibly being TRBD1 (5 bases). The germline V gene has CDR1 MNHEY and CDR2 SVGAGI. V was shortened by 7 bases and J by 5 bases, with 20 bases between the two germline ends. The CDR3 contains 15 residues. In nucleotides, the CDR3 is TGTGCCAGCAACCCCCCCGGGGGGATTCAGACTGAAGCTTTCTTT. Translated: CASNPPGGIQTEAFF.